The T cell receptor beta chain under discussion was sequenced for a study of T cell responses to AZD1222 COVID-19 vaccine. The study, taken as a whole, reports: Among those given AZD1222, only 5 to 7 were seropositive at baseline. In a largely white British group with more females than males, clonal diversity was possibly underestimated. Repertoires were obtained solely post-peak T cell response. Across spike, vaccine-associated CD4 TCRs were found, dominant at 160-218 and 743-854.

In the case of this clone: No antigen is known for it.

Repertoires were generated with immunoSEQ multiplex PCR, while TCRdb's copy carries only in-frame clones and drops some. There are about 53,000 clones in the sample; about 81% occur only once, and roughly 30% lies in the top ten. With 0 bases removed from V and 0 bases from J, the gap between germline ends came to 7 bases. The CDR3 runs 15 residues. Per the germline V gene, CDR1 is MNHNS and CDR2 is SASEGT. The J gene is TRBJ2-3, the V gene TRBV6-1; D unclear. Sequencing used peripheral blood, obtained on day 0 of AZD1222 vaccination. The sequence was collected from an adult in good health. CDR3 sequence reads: CASSEAAGSTDTQYF. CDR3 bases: TGTGCCAGCAGTGAAGCAGCCGGAAGCACAGATACGCAGTATTTT.